The 9 T cell receptor beta chains listed next were all sequenced from one sample in a study of T cells in tuberculosis. Libraries were prepared by immunoSEQ multiplex PCR; TCRdb keeps only in-frame clonotypes and omits some of them. The table lists about 58,000 clones, approximately 85% of them singletons. Sorting used thawed, overnight-rested PBMC stained with anti-CD3, a viability dye and GMM-loaded CD1B tetramer. The CD1B tetramers carried C32 glucose monomycolate purified from Rhodococcus equi. Sequenced: CD1b-GMM tetramer-negative cells sorted from PBMCs. These receptors all stem from an adult woman with latent tuberculosis.

The table lists this clone with a few counts. This chain connects TRBV19 to TRBJ1-5; weak D call: TRBD1 (5 bases). This CDR3 has 15 residues. In germline, CDR1 is LNHDA, CDR2 SQIVND (reference sequence). V lost 2 bases to trimming and J lost 7 bases, with 15 bases between them. For the CDR3, the DNA is TGTGCCAGTAGTATAAGCACAGGACGACGGCAGCCCCAGCATTTT. Translation gives CASSISTGRRQPQHF.

V and J are TRBV10-3 and TRBJ2-7; D not resolved. Per germline, CDR1 ENHRY and CDR2 SYGVKD. The V end lost 1 base, the J end lost 7 bases, and 8 bases lay between the germline ends. The CDR3 is 12 amino acids. CDR3 sequence reads: CAISELVREQYF. The CDR3 DNA sequence: TGTGCCATCAGTGAGTTGGTCAGGGAGCAGTACTTC.

The V and J genes are TRBV19 and TRBJ1-1; unclear D gene. Germline V gene data show CDR1 as LNHDA and CDR2 as SQIVND (reference sequence). V dropped 7 bases and J dropped 5 bases, with 11 bases sitting between them. This CDR3 has 12 amino acids. Written as DNA, the CDR3 is TGTGCCAGTACGCCGGGAAGGACTGAAGCTTTCTTT. Translating gives CASTPGRTEAFF.

The chain couples TRBV7-8 to TRBJ1-2, with a tentative D call TRBD1 (6 bases). This CDR3 is 15 amino acids long. Germline lookup yields CDR1 SGHVS and CDR2 FQNEAQ. V was clipped by 5 bases and J by 4 bases, with 17 bases between them. CDR3 sequence: CASSGQRGGGYGYTF. DNA of the CDR3: TGTGCCAGCAGCGGACAGCGAGGGGGGGGCTATGGCTACACCTTC.

The V call is TRBV29-1, the J call TRBJ1-2, with 7 bases that match TRBD1. Germline loops: CDR1 SQVTM, CDR2 ANQGSEA. CDR3 size: 12 residues. The junction had 3 bases not matched to a gene; V was cut back by 6 bases and J by 2 bases. The CDR3 region has the DNA TGCAGCGTGGGGGACAGAAACTATGGCTACACCTTC. It is translated as CSVGDRNYGYTF.

The rearrangement uses TRBV5-6 and TRBJ2-1; D might be TRBD2 (5 bases). Looked up from germline, CDR1 is SGHDT and CDR2 is YYEEEE. V was pared by 0 bases and J by 7 bases, with 17 bases between. CDR3 length: 16 residues. This CDR3 reads CASSLVGGRRLNEQFF. The CDR3 nucleotides read TGTGCCAGCAGCTTGGTGGGCGGGCGAAGACTAAATGAGCAGTTCTTC.

The chain employs TRBV6-1 and TRBJ2-7; 9 bases map to TRBD2. Germline assignment: CDR1 MNHNS and CDR2 SASEGT. Trimming took 4 bases from V and 3 from J; bases not matched to a gene: 7. The CDR3 is 15 residues long. DNA for the CDR3: TGTGCCAGCAGTGCGTCGCGGGGGGGATACTACGAGCAGTACTTC. Amino acid sequence: CASSASRGGYYEQYF.

This sequence joins TRBV5-1 and TRBJ2-2, with 10 bases aligning to TRBD2. Germline assignment: CDR1 SGHRS and CDR2 YFSETQ. The junction had 10 bases not matched to a gene; V was cut back by 4 bases and J by 1 base. The CDR3 spans 18 residues. CDR3 amino acids: CASSQNTPSGGNTGELFF. The CDR3 nucleotides read TGCGCCAGCAGCCAGAACACGCCTAGCGGGGGGAACACCGGGGAGCTGTTTTTT. The whole variable domain, remainder taken from reference TRBV5-1 and TRBJ2-2, is KAGVTQTPRYLIKTRGQQVTLSCSPISGHRSVSWYQQTPGQGLQFLFEYFSETQRNKGNFPGRFSGRQFSNSRSEMNVSTLELGDSALYLCASSQNTPSGGNTGELFFGEGSRLTVL.

The V gene is TRBV5-1, the J gene TRBJ1-2; unclear D gene. Deletions cut 0 bases from V and 7 bases from J, with 7 bases between. Germline V gene sequence: CDR1 SGHRS, CDR2 YFSETQ. The CDR3 spans 12 residues. The chain's CDR3 is CASSLGGSGYTF. In DNA form, the CDR3 reads TGCGCCAGCAGCTTGGGAGGGAGTGGCTACACCTTC.